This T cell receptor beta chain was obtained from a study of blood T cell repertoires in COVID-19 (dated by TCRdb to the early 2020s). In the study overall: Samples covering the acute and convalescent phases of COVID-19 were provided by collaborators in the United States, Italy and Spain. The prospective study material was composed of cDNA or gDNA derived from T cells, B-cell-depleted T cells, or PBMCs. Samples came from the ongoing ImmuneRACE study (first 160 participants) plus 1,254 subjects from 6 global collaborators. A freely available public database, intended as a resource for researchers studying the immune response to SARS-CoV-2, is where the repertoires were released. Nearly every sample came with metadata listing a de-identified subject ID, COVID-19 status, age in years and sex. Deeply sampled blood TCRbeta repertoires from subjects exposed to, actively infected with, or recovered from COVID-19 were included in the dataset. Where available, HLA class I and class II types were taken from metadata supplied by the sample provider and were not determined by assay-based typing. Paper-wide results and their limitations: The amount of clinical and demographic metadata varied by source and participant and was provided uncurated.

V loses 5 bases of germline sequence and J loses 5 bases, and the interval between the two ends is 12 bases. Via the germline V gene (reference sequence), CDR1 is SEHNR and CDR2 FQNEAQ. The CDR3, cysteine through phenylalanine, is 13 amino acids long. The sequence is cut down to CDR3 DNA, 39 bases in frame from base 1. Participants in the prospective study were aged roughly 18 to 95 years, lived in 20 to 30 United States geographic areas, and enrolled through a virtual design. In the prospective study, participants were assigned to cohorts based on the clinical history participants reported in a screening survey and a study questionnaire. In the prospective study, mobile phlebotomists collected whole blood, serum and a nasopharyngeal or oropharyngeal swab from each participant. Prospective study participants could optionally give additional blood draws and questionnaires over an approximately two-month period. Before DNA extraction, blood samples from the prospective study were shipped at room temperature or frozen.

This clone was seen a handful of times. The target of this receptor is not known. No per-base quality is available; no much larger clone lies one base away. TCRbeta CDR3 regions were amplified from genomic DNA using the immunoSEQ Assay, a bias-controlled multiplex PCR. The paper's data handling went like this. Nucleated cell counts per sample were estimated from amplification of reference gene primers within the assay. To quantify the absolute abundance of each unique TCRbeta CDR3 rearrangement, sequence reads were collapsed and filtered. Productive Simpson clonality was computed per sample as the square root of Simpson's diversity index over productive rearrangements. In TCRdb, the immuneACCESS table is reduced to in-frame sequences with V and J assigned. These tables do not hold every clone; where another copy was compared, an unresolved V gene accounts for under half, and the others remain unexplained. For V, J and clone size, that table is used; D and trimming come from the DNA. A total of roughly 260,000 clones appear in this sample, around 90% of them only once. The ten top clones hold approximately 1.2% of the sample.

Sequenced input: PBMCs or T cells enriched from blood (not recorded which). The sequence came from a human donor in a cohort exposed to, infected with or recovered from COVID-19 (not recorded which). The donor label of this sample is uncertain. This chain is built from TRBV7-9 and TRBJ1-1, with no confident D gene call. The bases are TGTGCCAGCAGCCTAGAGAGGGCGACTGAAGCTTTCTTT. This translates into CASSLERATEAFF.